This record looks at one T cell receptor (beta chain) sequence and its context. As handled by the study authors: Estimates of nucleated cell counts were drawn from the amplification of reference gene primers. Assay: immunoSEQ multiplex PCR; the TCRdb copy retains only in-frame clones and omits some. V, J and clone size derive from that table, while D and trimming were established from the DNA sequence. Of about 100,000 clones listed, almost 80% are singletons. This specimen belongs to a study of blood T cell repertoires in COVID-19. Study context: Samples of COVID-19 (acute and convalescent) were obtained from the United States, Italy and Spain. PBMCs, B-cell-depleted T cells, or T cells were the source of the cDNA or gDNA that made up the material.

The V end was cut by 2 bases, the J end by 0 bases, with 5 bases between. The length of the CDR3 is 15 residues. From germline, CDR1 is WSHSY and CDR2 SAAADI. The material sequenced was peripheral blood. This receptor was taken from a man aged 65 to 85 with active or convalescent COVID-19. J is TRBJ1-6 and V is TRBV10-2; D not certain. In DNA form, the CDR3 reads TGCGCCAGCAGTGAGGGCAGCTCCTATAATTCACCCCTCCACTTT. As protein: CASSEGSSYNSPLHF.